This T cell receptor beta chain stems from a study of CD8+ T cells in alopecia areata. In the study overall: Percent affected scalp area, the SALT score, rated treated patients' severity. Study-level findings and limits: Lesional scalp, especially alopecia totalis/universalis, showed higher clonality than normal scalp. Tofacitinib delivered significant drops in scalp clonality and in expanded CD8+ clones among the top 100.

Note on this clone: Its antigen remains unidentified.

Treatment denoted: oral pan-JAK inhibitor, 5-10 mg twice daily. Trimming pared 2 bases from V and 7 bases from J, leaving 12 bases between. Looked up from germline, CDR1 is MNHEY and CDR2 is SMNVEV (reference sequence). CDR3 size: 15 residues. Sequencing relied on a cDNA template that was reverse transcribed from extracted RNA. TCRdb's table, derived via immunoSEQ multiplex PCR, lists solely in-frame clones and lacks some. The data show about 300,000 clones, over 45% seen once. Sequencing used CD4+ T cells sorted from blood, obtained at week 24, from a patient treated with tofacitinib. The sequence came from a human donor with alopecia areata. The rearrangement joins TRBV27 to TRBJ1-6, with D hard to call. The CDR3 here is CASSLLRSVNSPLHF. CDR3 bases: TGTGCCAGCAGTTTACTTAGGTCGGTGAATTCACCCCTCCACTTT.